This entry lists 6 T cell receptor beta chains sequenced from one sample in a study of T cell responses to AZD1222 COVID-19 vaccine. This table comes from immunoSEQ multiplex PCR, and its TCRdb copy is limited to in-frame clones, with some not included. The sample has 120,000 or so clones; approximately 90% are singletons. This specimen consisted of peripheral blood, obtained 28 days after the second AZD1222 dose. Source of these receptors: an adult who received the AZD1222 COVID-19 vaccine.

The chain joins TRBV6-5 to TRBJ1-5; tentatively, D is TRBD1 (6 bases). V was cut by 6 bases and J by 7 bases, with 13 bases left in between. From germline, CDR1 is MNHEY and CDR2 SVGAGI. The CDR3 has 13 amino acids. The CDR3 DNA follows: TGTGCCAGCAGGTGGGGGGGCGAACAGCCCCAGCATTTT. This codes for CASRWGGEQPQHF.

This clone was counted only a few times. Additional DNA sequences in this sample encode the identical CDR3. J is TRBJ1-4 and V is TRBV3-1 (or the pseudogene TRBV3-2); D remains ambiguous. Germline V lookup: CDR1 LGHDT, CDR2 YNNKEL (reference sequence). The V and J ends lost 3 bases and 6 bases respectively, with 8 bases between them. The CDR3 sequence is 13 residues long. The CDR3 DNA reads as TGTGCCAGCAGCCAGGCTGGGGATGAAAAACTGTTTTTT. This sequence encodes CASSQAGDEKLFF.

The genes are TRBV25-1 and TRBJ1-5, with D possibly matching TRBD1 (5 bases). Germline V gene data show CDR1 as MGHDK and CDR2 as SYGVNS. With 7 bases removed from V and 5 bases from J, the gap between germline ends came to 18 bases. CDR3 length equals 15 residues. As DNA, the CDR3 is TGTGCCAGCACTGGGGGAAGGGGACCCGATCAGCCCCAGCATTTT. It specifies CASTGGRGPDQPQHF.

This chain links TRBV2 with TRBJ2-1; 10 positions match TRBD2. Trimming at V came to 10 bases and at J to 5 bases, leaving 5 bases not matched to a gene. Germline V gene data show CDR1 as SNHLY and CDR2 as FYNNEI. The CDR3 contains 13 residues. CDR3 in amino acids: CATGTSEHNEQFF. In DNA, the CDR3 is TGTGCCACAGGGACTAGCGAGCACAATGAGCAGTTCTTC.

This rearrangement joins TRBV4-3 to TRBJ2-2; 7 positions agree with TRBD1. With 4 bases clipped from V and 5 bases from J, the junction kept 13 bases outside the gene matches. The CDR3 is made up of 17 amino acids. Per germline, CDR1 LGHNA and CDR2 YSLEER. CDR3 region: CASSPLLPGQRTGELFF. The CDR3 DNA follows: TGCGCCAGCAGCCCGTTATTACCGGGACAGAGAACCGGGGAGCTGTTTTTT.

The chain has TRBV10-1 and TRBJ2-4; TRBD1 or TRBD2 may be the D gene (5 bases each). With 3 bases removed from V and 2 bases from J, the gap between germline ends came to 8 bases. Germline V CDR1 and CDR2: WNHNN, SYGVQD (reference sequence). This CDR3 has 14 residues. The CDR3 reads CASSDGGSKNIQYF. The CDR3 DNA reads as TGCGCCAGCAGTGATGGGGGATCCAAAAACATTCAGTACTTC.